The 32 T cell receptor beta chains given below trace back to one sample, sequenced in a study of T cell changes during pregnancy in multiple sclerosis. Clones were sequenced by immunoSEQ multiplex PCR, and TCRdb holds only the in-frame ones, with some missing. The sample records tens of thousands of clones, roughly 91% being singletons. Material: CD8+ T cells from peripheral blood mononuclear cells, obtained in the second trimester of pregnancy. These receptors all come from a female donor with multiple sclerosis, enrolled in a pregnancy study.

The chain couples TRBV27 to TRBJ1-1; 8 bases are shared with TRBD1. V dropped 6 bases and J dropped 7; count of bases not matched to a gene: 4. The CDR3 is made up of 12 amino acids. The germline CDR1 and CDR2 sequences are MNHEY and SMNVEV (reference sequence). CDR3 sequence (DNA): TGTGCCAGCAGCAACACAGGGGGTGAAGCTTTCTTT. The encoded protein is CASSNTGGEAFF.

The table lists this clone with a count of one. This sequence joins TRBV28 and TRBJ1-5, with unresolved D. V lost 3 bases and J lost 5, with 14 bases in between. Germline CDR1 reads MDHEN; CDR2 reads SYDVKM. CDR3 length: 15 residues. The CDR3 bases are TGTGCCAGCAGTTTGGAGCGAGGGTGGGATCAGCCCCAGCATTTT. Its translation: CASSLERGWDQPQHF. The whole variable domain, remainder taken from reference TRBV28 and TRBJ1-5, is DVKVTQSSRYLVKRTGEKVFLECVQDMDHENMFWYRQDPGLGLRLIYFSYDVKMKEKGDIPEGYSVSREKKERFSLILESASTNQTSMYLCASSLERGWDQPQHFGDGTRLSIL.

This chain connects TRBV27 to TRBJ2-1, with 7 bases aligning to TRBD2. The V and J ends lost 0 bases and 5 bases, in that order; junction bases with no gene match: 10. The CDR3 sequence is 17 residues long. The germline V gene encodes CDR1 MNHEY and CDR2 SMNVEV (reference sequence). The CDR3 here is CASSLSFSGGINNEQFF. The CDR3 DNA sequence: TGTGCCAGCAGTTTATCGTTTTCGGGAGGAATCAACAATGAGCAGTTCTTC.

The J gene is TRBJ2-1, the V gene TRBV28; 7 bases fit TRBD1. Germline CDR1 reads MDHEN; CDR2 reads SYDVKM. The CDR3 consists of 15 residues. V lost 6 bases to trimming and J lost 2 bases; unmatched junction nucleotides: 7. The CDR3 is CASSEIGTAYNEQFF. CDR3 coding DNA: TGTGCCAGCAGCGAAATTGGGACAGCCTACAATGAGCAGTTCTTC.

The chain uses TRBV5-5 and TRBJ2-1, with 9 positions matching TRBD1. CDR1 and CDR2 (germline): SGHKS, YYEKEE (reference sequence). The CDR3 is 16 amino acids. J was trimmed by 5 bases and V by 3 bases; bases with no gene match: 9. The CDR3 region has the DNA TGTGCCAGCAGCTCGTTACAGGGGGCGACTGACAATGAGCAGTTCTTC. Its protein is CASSSLQGATDNEQFF.

The rearrangement links TRBV11-2 to TRBJ2-7; 7 nucleotides line up with TRBD2. CDR1 and CDR2 from the germline V gene are SGHAT and FQNNGV. Unmatched junction bases numbered 6, after V lost 1 base and J lost 6 bases. CDR3 length equals 14 residues. The DNA of the CDR3 is TGTGCCAGCAGCTTAGTGGGGACTAATCCCGAGCAGTACTTC. Translation gives CASSLVGTNPEQYF.

In this sample, this clone turned up once. The V gene is TRBV10-3, the J gene TRBJ2-2, with D possibly being TRBD2 (6 bases). V lost 6 bases to trimming and J lost 6 bases, with 14 bases between them. This CDR3 spans 14 amino acids. Germline CDR1 reads ENHRY; CDR2 reads SYGVKD. The CDR3 sequence: CAIRGESGPGELFF. The CDR3 DNA reads as TGTGCCATCAGGGGGGAAAGCGGGCCCGGGGAGCTGTTTTTT.

The rearrangement joins TRBV6-4 to TRBJ2-2, with D perhaps TRBD2 (5 bases). The germline V gene encodes CDR1 MRHNA and CDR2 SNTAGT. Trimming stripped 8 bases from V and 3 bases from J, with 16 bases between. The CDR3 is made up of 15 amino acids. The CDR3 DNA follows: TGTGCCAGCCGCCGGGAAGCGCTCGACACCGGGGAGCTGTTTTTT. This gives the protein CASRREALDTGELFF.

The V call is TRBV19, the J call TRBJ1-5; 10 bases align to TRBD1. V dropped 2 bases and J dropped 4; count of bases not matched to a gene: 5. The CDR3 is 16 amino acids. The germline V gene encodes CDR1 LNHDA and CDR2 SQIVND (reference sequence). The CDR3 spells CASSIRGTGENQPQHF. CDR3 coding DNA: TGTGCCAGTAGTATACGGGGGACAGGGGAGAATCAGCCCCAGCATTTT.

This rearrangement joins TRBV27 to TRBJ1-1; 7 nucleotides agree with TRBD1. This CDR3 spans 13 amino acids. V shed 0 bases, J shed 8 bases, and the junction held 3 bases outside the gene matches. CDR1 and CDR2 from the germline V gene are MNHEY and SMNVEV (reference sequence). The CDR3 protein is CASSLSGTAEAFF. The DNA of the CDR3 is TGTGCCAGCAGTTTATCGGGGACAGCAGAAGCTTTCTTT.

The chain uses TRBV27 and TRBJ2-7; 12 bases map to TRBD1. This CDR3 spans 16 amino acids. After removal of 4 bases from V and 3 bases from J, the junction contained 7 bases not matched to a gene. CDR1 is MNHEY, CDR2 SMNVEV, per germline (reference sequence). CDR3 DNA sequence: TGTGCCAGCAGTTCGGCCGGGACAGGGGGCTTCTACGAGCAGTACTTC. It translates to CASSSAGTGGFYEQYF.

The chain couples TRBV6-4 to TRBJ2-1; TRBD1 is a possible D gene (6 bases). Trimming pared 3 bases from V and 0 bases from J, leaving 9 bases between. The CDR3 runs to 15 residues. From germline, CDR1 is MRHNA and CDR2 SNTAGT. The CDR3 spells CASSDLGGSYNEQFF. The CDR3 DNA reads TGTGCCAGCAGTGATTTAGGGGGCTCCTACAATGAGCAGTTCTTC.

The CDR3 sequence: CASSPGGMNTEAFF. The CDR3 DNA reads TGTGCCAGCAGTCCAGGGGGAATGAACACTGAAGCTTTCTTT. V usage is TRBV27 and J usage is TRBJ1-1; 7 positions agree with TRBD1. The V and J ends lost 5 bases and 0 bases, in that order; junction bases with no gene match: 3. The germline CDR1 and CDR2 sequences are MNHEY and SMNVEV (reference sequence). The CDR3 extends over 14 amino acids.

The chain uses TRBV5-6 and TRBJ1-1, with 7 bases that match TRBD1. This CDR3 contains 13 residues. Germline CDR1 and CDR2: SGHDT and YYEEEE. The J segment lost 5 bases and the V segment lost 3 bases, leaving 4 bases of the junction unmatched. The CDR3 DNA sequence: TGTGCCAGCAGCTACCAGGGGGTGACTGAAGCTTTCTTT. The encoded protein is CASSYQGVTEAFF.

This chain uses TRBV7-9 with TRBJ1-4; 8 bases agree with TRBD1. This CDR3 contains 14 residues. The V segment lost 5 bases and the J segment 7 bases; nucleotides outside the gene matches: 6. CDR1 is SEHNR and CDR2 is FQNEAQ in the germline V gene (reference sequence). The CDR3 sequence is CASSPDREGEKLFF. The CDR3 nucleotides are TGTGCCAGCAGCCCGGACAGGGAAGGTGAAAAACTGTTTTTT. The whole variable domain, remainder taken from reference TRBV7-9 and TRBJ1-4, is DTGVSQNPRHKITKRGQNVTFRCDPISEHNRLYWYRQTLGQGPEFLTYFQNEAQLEKSRLLSDRFSAERPKGSFSTLEIQRTEQGDSAMYLCASSPDREGEKLFFGSGTQLSVL.

The chain is built from TRBV5-1 and TRBJ2-7; 11 bases map to TRBD1. There are 16 residues in the CDR3. J was trimmed by 6 bases and V by 2 bases; bases with no gene match: 10. In germline, CDR1 is SGHRS, CDR2 YFSETQ. The CDR3 spells CASSLTVRTGGVEQYF. CDR3 DNA sequence: TGCGCCAGCAGCTTAACAGTCCGGACAGGGGGCGTCGAGCAGTACTTC.

The rearrangement uses TRBV5-1 and TRBJ2-2; 7 bases match TRBD1. Germline CDR1 is SGHRS and CDR2 is YFSETQ. This CDR3 spans 15 amino acids. Trimming took 4 bases from V and 1 from J; bases not matched to a gene: 4. CDR3 sequence reads: CASSPRTGNTGELFF. The CDR3 region has the DNA TGCGCCAGCAGCCCAAGGACAGGGAACACCGGGGAGCTGTTTTTT. Together with reference TRBV5-1 and TRBJ2-2, the CDR3 gives the full variable domain: KAGVTQTPRYLIKTRGQQVTLSCSPISGHRSVSWYQQTPGQGLQFLFEYFSETQRNKGNFPGRFSGRQFSNSRSEMNVSTLELGDSALYLCASSPRTGNTGELFFGEGSRLTVL.

The rearrangement uses TRBV6-5 and TRBJ2-7; D uncertain. CDR1 is MNHEY, CDR2 SVGAGI, per germline. The CDR3 sequence is 13 residues long. V was pared by 2 bases and J by 3 bases, with 8 bases between. CDR3: CASSYVGDYEQYF. The CDR3 nucleotides are TGTGCCAGCAGTTACGTGGGCGACTACGAGCAGTACTTC.

The chain recombines TRBV29-1 with TRBJ2-2; TRBD1 agrees at 7 bases. This CDR3 is built from 16 residues. The J segment lost 0 bases and the V segment lost 3 bases, leaving 7 bases of the junction unmatched. Germline V CDR1 and CDR2: SQVTM, ANQGSEA. CDR3 protein: CSVENPTGANTGELFF. DNA of the CDR3: TGCAGCGTTGAGAACCCTACAGGGGCGAACACCGGGGAGCTGTTTTTT.

J is TRBJ2-1 and V is TRBV27, with D perhaps matching TRBD2 (6 bases). This CDR3 is built from 13 residues. The V gene lost 9 bases and the J gene lost 6 bases, with 15 bases spanning the gap. Germline lookup yields CDR1 MNHEY and CDR2 SMNVEV (reference sequence). The CDR3 is CASQGPGVNEQFF. The CDR3 region has the DNA TGTGCCAGTCAAGGGCCGGGGGTCAATGAGCAGTTCTTC.

This chain links TRBV11-2 with TRBJ2-2; 9 bases fit TRBD1. V dropped 3 bases and J dropped 0; count of bases not matched to a gene: 5. The CDR3 totals 17 residues. CDR1 and CDR2 (germline): SGHAT, FQNNGV. The CDR3 DNA reads TGTGCCAGCAGCTTGCCGGGACAGGGCGCGAACACCGGGGAGCTGTTTTTT. Encoded protein: CASSLPGQGANTGELFF. Full variable domain (rest looked up from reference TRBV11-2 and TRBJ2-2): EAGVAQSPRYKIIEKRQSVAFWCNPISGHATLYWYQQILGQGPKLLIQFQNNGVVDDSQLPKDRFSAERLKGVDSTLKIQPAKLEDSAVYLCASSLPGQGANTGELFFGEGSRLTVL.

The chain joins TRBV11-1 to TRBJ2-2; 9 nucleotides match TRBD1. Per germline, CDR1 SGHAT and CDR2 FQDESV (reference sequence). V lost 5 bases to trimming and J lost 6 bases; unmatched junction nucleotides: 4. The CDR3 has 14 residues. The CDR3 bases are TGTGCCAGCAGCCCCGGGACAGGGCCCGGGGAGCTGTTTTTT. It encodes CASSPGTGPGELFF.

V is TRBV7-9 and J is TRBJ1-4, with TRBD1 matching over 9 bases. The CDR3 has 17 amino acids. CDR1 and CDR2 (germline): SEHNR, FQNEAQ (reference sequence). The trim removed 6 bases at V and 6 bases at J, leaving 14 bases unmatched. The CDR3 DNA is TGTGCCAGCAGACCAGTCCCGGGACAGGGAGAAGATGAAAAACTGTTTTTT. The encoded protein is CASRPVPGQGEDEKLFF. Supplemented by reference TRBV7-9 and TRBJ1-4, the full variable domain reads DTGVSQNPRHKITKRGQNVTFRCDPISEHNRLYWYRQTLGQGPEFLTYFQNEAQLEKSRLLSDRFSAERPKGSFSTLEIQRTEQGDSAMYLCASRPVPGQGEDEKLFFGSGTQLSVL.

The V and J genes are TRBV13 and TRBJ1-1; D possibly corresponds to TRBD1 (5 bases). The ends were cut back, 5 bases at V and 0 bases at J, with 25 bases in the middle. Germline CDR1 reads PRHDT; CDR2 reads FYEKMQ (reference sequence). The CDR3 totals 19 residues. The CDR3 coding sequence is TGTGCCAGCAGCCCGGGTCGAGGGGCGGGAATAGTTATGAACACTGAAGCTTTCTTT. Its translation is CASSPGRGAGIVMNTEAFF.

The chain employs TRBV9 and TRBJ2-2; D remains unclear. The germline V and J ends were trimmed by 4 bases and 3 bases, with 4 bases remaining between them. Per germline, CDR1 SGDLS and CDR2 YYNGEE. The CDR3 length is 12 residues. CDR3 region: CASSPYTGELFF. The CDR3 DNA is TGTGCCAGCAGCCCCTACACCGGGGAGCTGTTTTTT.

J is TRBJ1-4 and V is TRBV7-9; a weak D match, TRBD1 (6 bases). The CDR3 sequence is 11 residues long. V gave up 7 bases and J gave up 8 bases, with 8 bases separating them. Looked up from germline, CDR1 is SEHNR and CDR2 is FQNEAQ (reference sequence). This chain's CDR3 is CASNDREKLFF. CDR3 in DNA: TGTGCCAGCAACGACAGGGAAAAACTGTTTTTT.

The gene calls are TRBV19 and TRBJ2-1, with D possibly matching TRBD1 (5 bases). Germline CDR1 is LNHDA and CDR2 is SQIVND (reference sequence). With 4 bases removed from V and 4 bases from J, the gap between germline ends came to 8 bases. The CDR3 contains 13 residues. As DNA, the CDR3 is TGTGCCAGTAGTAGGGGCGCTTACAATGAGCAGTTCTTC. Its protein is CASSRGAYNEQFF.

This chain links TRBV7-6 with TRBJ2-7, with D perhaps TRBD1 (6 bases). Deletions cut 4 bases from V and 4 bases from J, with 14 bases between. CDR1 SGHVS and CDR2 FNYEAQ come from the germline V gene. The CDR3 totals 14 residues. CDR3 sequence (DNA): TGTGCCAGCAGCTCCTCGGGGCAGGGGTACGAGCAGTACTTC. It is translated as CASSSSGQGYEQYF.

The chain couples TRBV7-7 to TRBJ2-5; D call uncertain. V shed 1 base and J shed 4 bases, with 10 bases lying between them. The germline V gene encodes CDR1 SSHAT and CDR2 FNYEAQ (reference sequence). CDR3 length: 14 amino acids. The CDR3 is CASSLGPTGETQYF. The CDR3 DNA is TGTGCCAGCAGCTTAGGGCCCACGGGAGAGACCCAGTACTTC. Full variable domain (missing parts from reference TRBV7-7 and TRBJ2-5): GAGVSQSPRYKVTKRGQDVTLRCDPISSHATLYWYQQALGQGPEFLTYFNYEAQPDKSGLPSDRFSAERPEGSISTLTIQRTEQRDSAMYRCASSLGPTGETQYFGPGTRLLVL.

The rearrangement uses TRBV6-5 and TRBJ2-1; maybe TRBD1 (5 bases). Germline V gene lookup returns CDR1 MNHEY and CDR2 SVGAGI. The CDR3 is made up of 13 amino acids. Trimming took off 6 bases at V and 4 bases at J, with 10 bases between the two ends. The CDR3 DNA is TGTGCCAGCAGGGGGCCGTTATACAATGAGCAGTTCTTC. The encoded protein is CASRGPLYNEQFF.

This chain links TRBV12-5 with TRBJ1-5; 7 nucleotides line up with TRBD1. J gave up 4 bases and V 2 bases, and 5 bases lay outside the gene matches. Germline V gene data show CDR1 as LGHNT and CDR2 as FRNRAP. The CDR3 runs 15 residues. This CDR3 reads CASGLLTGLNQPQHF. CDR3 bases: TGTGCTAGTGGTTTGTTGACAGGGCTGAATCAGCCCCAGCATTTT.

This sequence joins TRBV7-8 and TRBJ2-3, with D possibly being TRBD1 (5 bases). Germline V gene lookup returns CDR1 SGHVS and CDR2 FQNEAQ. This CDR3 comprises 14 residues. V lost 5 bases to trimming and J lost 4 bases, with 13 bases between them. Here the CDR3 DNA reads TGTGCCAGCAGCGGGTCCAGGGCATCAGATACGCAGTATTTT. Translated: CASSGSRASDTQYF.